This entry describes one TCR beta chain. An end of the junction does not agree with germline; a read error may underlie this. Sequencing used immunoSEQ multiplex PCR; TCRdb keeps in-frame clones, though not all of them. There are approximately 97,000 clones in the sample; about 91% occur only once, and roughly 2% lies in the top ten. The sample is drawn from a study of blood T cell repertoires in COVID-19. Study-wide background: Italy, Spain and the United States were the sources of the convalescent and acute COVID-19 samples.

The sample was peripheral blood. This TCR derives from a man aged 50 to 59 with COVID-19, enrolled during active disease.

The CDR3 here is CASSETAGF. CDR3 DNA sequence: TGTGCCAGCAGTGAAACGGCGGGTTTT. This chain joins TRBV25-1 and TRBJ1-6; the D is unclear. CDR1 and CDR2 from the germline V gene are MGHDK and SYGVNS. The CDR3 totals 9 residues.